The 9 T cell receptor beta chains below were found in one sample sequenced in a study of blood T cells in healthy people across ages. A sample-barcoded 5' primer and a J-beta primer mix were used in a second PCR of roughly 7 to 12 cycles. TCRdb recomputed calls from the 5' RACE reads with MiXCR, one row per CDR3 protein. The sample yields about 1.5 million distinct CDR3 sequences, roughly 43% seen once. Sequencing input: blood. All receptors derive from a woman aged 18-29 years in good health.

Turning to this clonotype: One end of the junction is discordant with germline, which a read error may explain. J is TRBJ2-1 and V is TRBV20-1, with a possible D match to TRBD1 (5 bases). The CDR3 runs to 18 residues. In germline, CDR1 is DFQATT, CDR2 SNEGSKA (reference sequence). The CDR3 loop reads CSAGDSSQRQTLGNEQFF. DNA of the CDR3: TGCAGTGCTGGAGATAGTTCCCAGCGACAGACCCTTGGCAATGAGCAGTTCTTC.

This clonotype was seen a handful of times. The V and J genes are TRBV30 and TRBJ2-3; 13 bases align to TRBD2. This CDR3 is 16 amino acids long. Losses at the gene ends were 0 bases for V and 2 bases for J; bases not matched to a gene: 2. Germline V gene data show CDR1 as GTSNPN and CDR2 as SVGIG (reference sequence). The CDR3 region is CAWSVGLAGVTDTQYF. CDR3 nucleotide sequence: TGTGCCTGGAGTGTTGGACTAGCGGGGGTCACAGATACGCAGTATTTT. The whole variable domain, remainder taken from reference TRBV30 and TRBJ2-3, is SQTIHQWPATLVQPVGSPLSLECTVEGTSNPNLYWYRQAAGRGLQLLFYSVGIGQISSEVPQNLSASRPQDRQFILSSKKLLLSDSGFYLCAWSVGLAGVTDTQYFGPGTRLTVL.

This clonotype was picked up a small number of times. The V gene is TRBV3-1, the J gene TRBJ2-7; D possibly corresponds to TRBD2 (5 bases). This CDR3 is built from 14 residues. V lost 3 bases and J 3 bases, leaving 12 bases between the germline ends. Germline CDR1 LGHDT, CDR2 YNNKEL (reference sequence). CDR3 DNA sequence: TGTGCCAGCAGCCAGGCCGGGATAAACTACGAGCAGTACTTC. Translation: CASSQAGINYEQYF.

The rearrangement joins TRBV7-2 to TRBJ2-7; D possibly corresponds to TRBD2 (6 bases). Trimming pared 5 bases from V and 5 bases from J, leaving 22 bases between. The CDR3 runs 16 residues. CDR1 is SGHTA, CDR2 FQGNSA, per germline. This CDR3 reads CASSHRSGGNIDEQYF. As DNA, the CDR3 is TGTGCCAGCAGCCATCGGAGTGGGGGGAATATCGACGAGCAGTACTTC.

The genes are TRBV20-1 and TRBJ1-1; TRBD1 is a possible D gene (5 bases). Trimming shortened V by 0 bases and J by 0 bases, and 8 bases separated the two germline ends. CDR1 is DFQATT and CDR2 is SNEGSKA in the germline V gene (reference sequence). This CDR3 comprises 14 residues. The CDR3 loop reads CSARDGGVNTEAFF. The CDR3 DNA reads as TGCAGTGCTAGAGACGGGGGAGTGAACACTGAAGCTTTCTTT.

In regard to this clonotype: An end of the junction differs from the germline gene, which may be a read error. The chain joins TRBV20-1 to TRBJ2-2; TRBD1 aligns across 8 bases. CDR3 length: 16 amino acids. CDR1 and CDR2 from the germline V gene are DFQATT and SNEGSKA (reference sequence). The CDR3 DNA is TGCAGTGCTAGAGATCGACGGACAGGGAACACCGGGGACCTGTTTTTT. This translates into CSARDRRTGNTGDLFF.

As concerns this clonotype: One end of the junction fails to match germline, which may point to a read error. The chain has TRBV13 and TRBJ2-3; a weak D match, TRBD2 (7 bases). CDR3 size: 17 residues. The V gene's germline CDR1 is PRHDT and CDR2 FYEKMQ (reference sequence). The CDR3 is CAGSLSPAGAHADKQYF. The CDR3 DNA reads as TGTGCCGGCAGCTTAAGTCCGGCGGGGGCGCATGCAGATAAGCAGTATTTT.

The chain carries TRBV19 and TRBJ2-3; D possibly uses TRBD1 or TRBD2 (5 bases each). Germline V CDR1 and CDR2: LNHDA, SQIVND (reference sequence). This CDR3 comprises 13 residues. The ends were cut back, 7 bases at V and 7 bases at J, with 15 bases in the middle. The CDR3 is CASKRDPQNTQYF. CDR3 nucleotides: TGTGCCAGTAAAAGGGACCCGCAGAATACGCAGTATTTT.

The table lists this clonotype with a few counts. The rearrangement joins TRBV3-1 to TRBJ2-5, with 9 bases that match TRBD1. V gave up 0 bases and J gave up 3 bases; unmatched junction bases: 11. The CDR3 runs to 18 residues. The V gene's germline CDR1 is LGHDT and CDR2 YNNKEL (reference sequence). The CDR3 is CASSQDSPTGGYEETQYF. CDR3 DNA: TGTGCCAGCAGCCAAGATTCCCCGACAGGGGGGTACGAAGAGACCCAGTACTTC.